The 2 T cell receptor beta chains presented below share a single source sample, sequenced in a study of Ad26.COV2.S vaccination and SARS-CoV-2 variants. The treatment: roughly 20 received Ad26.COV2.S at low or high dose, single or two shots; roughly five received placebo; per-sample allocation not given. Specimen acquisition occurred on day 63 following the initial vaccine or placebo injection. TCRdb keeps only in-frame clones here, not all; method: immunoSEQ multiplex PCR. This table holds 240,000 or so clones, approximately 87% found once. Material: peripheral blood, obtained in a trial of Ad26.COV2.S vaccine versus placebo. The source is a person aged 18-65 years who received the Ad26.COV2.S COVID-19 vaccine or a placebo.

The genes are TRBV6-6 and TRBJ2-7; TRBD2 is a possible D gene (7 bases). The germline V and J ends were trimmed by 2 bases and 7 bases, with 15 bases remaining between them. CDR1 is MNHNY, CDR2 SVGAGI, per germline (reference sequence). The CDR3 has 14 amino acids. DNA for the CDR3: TGTGCCAGCAGTTACCCCGAGGGGGGGACGGAGCAGTACTTC. Residues: CASSYPEGGTEQYF.

This clone showed up just once. J is TRBJ2-5 and V is TRBV4-2, with D perhaps TRBD1 (5 bases). CDR1 is LGHNA and CDR2 is YNFKEQ in the germline V gene. CDR3 length: 14 residues. V gave up 4 bases and J gave up 0 bases, with 9 bases separating them. In DNA, the CDR3 is TGTGCCAGCAGCCTTGACAGATACCAAGAGACCCAGTACTTC. It translates to CASSLDRYQETQYF.